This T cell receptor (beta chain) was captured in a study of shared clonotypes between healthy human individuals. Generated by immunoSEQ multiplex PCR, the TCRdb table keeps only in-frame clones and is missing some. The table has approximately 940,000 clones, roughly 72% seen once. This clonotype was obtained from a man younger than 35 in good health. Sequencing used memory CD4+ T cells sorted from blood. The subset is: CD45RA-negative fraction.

CDR3 bases: TGTGCCAGCTCACCACCGGCGGGCTCCCGATACGAGCAGTACTTC. This sequence encodes CASSPPAGSRYEQYF. This sequence joins TRBV18 and TRBJ2-7, with a weak D call TRBD2 (5 bases). The CDR3 is 15 amino acids. Looked up from germline, CDR1 is KGHSH and CDR2 is LQKENI. Trimming stripped 0 bases from V and 4 bases from J, with 13 bases between.